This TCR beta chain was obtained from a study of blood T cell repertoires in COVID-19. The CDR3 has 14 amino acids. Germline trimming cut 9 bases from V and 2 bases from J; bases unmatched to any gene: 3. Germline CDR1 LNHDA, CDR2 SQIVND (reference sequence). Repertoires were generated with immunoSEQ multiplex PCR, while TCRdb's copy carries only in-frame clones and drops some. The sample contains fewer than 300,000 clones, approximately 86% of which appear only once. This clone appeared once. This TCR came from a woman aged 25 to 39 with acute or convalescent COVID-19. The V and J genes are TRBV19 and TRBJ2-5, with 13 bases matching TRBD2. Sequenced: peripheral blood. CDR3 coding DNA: TGTGCCAGCAAACTAGCGGGAGGGCAAGAGACCCAGTACTTC. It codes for CASKLAGGQETQYF.